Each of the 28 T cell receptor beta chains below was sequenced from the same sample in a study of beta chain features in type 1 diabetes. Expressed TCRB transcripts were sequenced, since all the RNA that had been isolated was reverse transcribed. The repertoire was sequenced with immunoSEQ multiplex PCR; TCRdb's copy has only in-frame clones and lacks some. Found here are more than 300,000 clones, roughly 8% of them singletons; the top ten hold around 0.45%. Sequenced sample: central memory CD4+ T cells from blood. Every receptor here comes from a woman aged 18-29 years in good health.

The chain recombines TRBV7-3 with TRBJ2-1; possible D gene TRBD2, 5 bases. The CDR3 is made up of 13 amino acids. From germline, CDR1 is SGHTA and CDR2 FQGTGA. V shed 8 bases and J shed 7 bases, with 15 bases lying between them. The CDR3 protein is CASSRGIENEQFF. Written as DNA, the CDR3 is TGTGCCAGCTCCCGGGGTATTGAGAATGAGCAGTTCTTC.

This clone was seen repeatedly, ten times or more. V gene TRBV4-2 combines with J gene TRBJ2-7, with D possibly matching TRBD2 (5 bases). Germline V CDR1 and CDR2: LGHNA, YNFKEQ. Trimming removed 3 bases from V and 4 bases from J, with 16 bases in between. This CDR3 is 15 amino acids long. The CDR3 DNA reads TGTGCCAGCAGCCACCAATCAGAGGGCGGGTACGAGCAGTACTTC. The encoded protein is CASSHQSEGGYEQYF.

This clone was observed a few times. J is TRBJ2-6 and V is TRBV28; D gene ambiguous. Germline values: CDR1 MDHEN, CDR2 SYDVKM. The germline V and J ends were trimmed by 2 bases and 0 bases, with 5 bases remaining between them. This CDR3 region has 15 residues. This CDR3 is CASSLPGSGANVLTF. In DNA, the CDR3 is TGTGCCAGCAGTTTACCGGGCTCTGGGGCCAACGTCCTGACTTTC.

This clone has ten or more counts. CDR3 DNA: TGCAGCGTTGCAGGGTCCCATGGAAACACCATATATTTT. Protein: CSVAGSHGNTIYF. The V gene is TRBV29-1, the J gene TRBJ1-3; D possibly corresponds to TRBD1 (5 bases). The V gene lost 4 bases and the J gene lost 3 bases, with 10 bases spanning the gap. The CDR3 covers 13 residues. Per germline, CDR1 SQVTM and CDR2 ANQGSEA.

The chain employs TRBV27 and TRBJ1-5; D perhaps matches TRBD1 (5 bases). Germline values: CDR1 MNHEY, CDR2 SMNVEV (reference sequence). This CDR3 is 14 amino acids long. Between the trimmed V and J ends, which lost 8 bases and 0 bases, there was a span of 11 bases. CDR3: CASHPTASNQPQHF. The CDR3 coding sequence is TGTGCCAGCCATCCGACAGCTAGCAATCAGCCCCAGCATTTT.

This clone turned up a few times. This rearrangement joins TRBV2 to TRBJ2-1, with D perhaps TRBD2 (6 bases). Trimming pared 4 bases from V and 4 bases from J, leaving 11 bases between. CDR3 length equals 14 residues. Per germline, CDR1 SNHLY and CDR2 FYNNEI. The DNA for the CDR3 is TGTGCCAGCAGTGGGTCTAGCGCGTACAATGAGCAGTTCTTC. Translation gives CASSGSSAYNEQFF.

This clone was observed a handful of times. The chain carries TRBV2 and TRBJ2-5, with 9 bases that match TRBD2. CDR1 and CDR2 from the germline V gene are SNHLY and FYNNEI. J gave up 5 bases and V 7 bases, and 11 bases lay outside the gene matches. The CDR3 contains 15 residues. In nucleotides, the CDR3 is TGTGCCAGCAAAGGACTAGCGAGGGAGCGGGAGACCCAGTACTTC. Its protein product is CASKGLARERETQYF.

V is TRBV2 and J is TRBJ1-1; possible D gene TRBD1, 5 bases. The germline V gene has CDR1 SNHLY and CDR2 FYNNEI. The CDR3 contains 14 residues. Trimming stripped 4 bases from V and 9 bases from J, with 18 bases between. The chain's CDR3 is CASSAKLLGAKAFF. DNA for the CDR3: TGTGCCAGCAGTGCCAAATTACTTGGGGCGAAAGCTTTCTTT. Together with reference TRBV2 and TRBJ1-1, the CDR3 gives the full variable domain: EPEVTQTPSHQVTQMGQEVILRCVPISNHLYFYWYRQILGQKVEFLVSFYNNEISEKSEIFDDQFSVERPDGSNFTLKIRSTKLEDSAMYFCASSAKLLGAKAFFGQGTRLTVV.

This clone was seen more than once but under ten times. The CDR3 loop reads CASYSNLAETQYF. The CDR3 coding sequence is TGTGCCAGTTATAGTAATCTGGCGGAGACCCAGTACTTC. V usage is TRBV5-6 and J usage is TRBJ2-5; no reliable D call. CDR1 and CDR2 from the germline V gene are SGHDT and YYEEEE. V lost 8 bases to trimming and J lost 5 bases, with 16 bases between them. This CDR3 region has 13 residues.

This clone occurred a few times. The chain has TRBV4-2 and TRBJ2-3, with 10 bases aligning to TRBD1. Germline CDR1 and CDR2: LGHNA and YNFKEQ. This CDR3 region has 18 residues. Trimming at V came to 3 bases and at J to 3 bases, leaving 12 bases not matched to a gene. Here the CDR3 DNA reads TGTGCCAGCAGCCAGGAAGACGCGACAGGGGGCTTAACAGATACGCAGTATTTT. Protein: CASSQEDATGGLTDTQYF.

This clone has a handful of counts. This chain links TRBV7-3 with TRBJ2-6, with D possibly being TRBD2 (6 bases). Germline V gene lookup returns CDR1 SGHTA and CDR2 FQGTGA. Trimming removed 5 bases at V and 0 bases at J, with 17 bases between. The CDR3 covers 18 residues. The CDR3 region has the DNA TGTGCCAGCAGCCCATCGGGGGTACCCCTCTCTGGGGCCAACGTCCTGACTTTC. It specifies CASSPSGVPLSGANVLTF.

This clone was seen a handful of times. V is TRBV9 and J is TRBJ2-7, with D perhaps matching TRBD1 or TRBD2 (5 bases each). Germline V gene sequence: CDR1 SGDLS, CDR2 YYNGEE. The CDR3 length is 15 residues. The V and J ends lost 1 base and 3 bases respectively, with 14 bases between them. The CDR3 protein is CASSVNWGPRYEQYF. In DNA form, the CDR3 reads TGTGCCAGCAGCGTAAACTGGGGACCCCGCTACGAGCAGTACTTC.

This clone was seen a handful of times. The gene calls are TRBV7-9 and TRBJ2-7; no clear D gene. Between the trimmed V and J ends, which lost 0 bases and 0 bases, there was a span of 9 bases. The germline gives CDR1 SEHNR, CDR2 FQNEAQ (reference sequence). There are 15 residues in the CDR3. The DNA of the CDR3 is TGTGCCAGCAGCTTAGCAGGCAGTAACTCCTACGAGCAGTACTTC. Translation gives CASSLAGSNSYEQYF.

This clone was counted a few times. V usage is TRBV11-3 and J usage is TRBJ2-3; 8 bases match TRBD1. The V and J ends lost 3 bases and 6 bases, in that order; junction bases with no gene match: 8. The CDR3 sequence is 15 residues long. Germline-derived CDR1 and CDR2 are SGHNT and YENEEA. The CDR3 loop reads CASSLTGDTDDTQYF. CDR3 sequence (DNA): TGTGCCAGCAGCTTGACAGGGGACACAGATGATACGCAGTATTTT. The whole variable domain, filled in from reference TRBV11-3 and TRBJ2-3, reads EAGVVQSPRYKIIEKKQPVAFWCNPISGHNTLYWYLQNLGQGPELLIRYENEEAVDDSQLPKDRFSAERLKGVDSTLKIQPAELGDSAVYLCASSLTGDTDDTQYFGPGTRLTVL.

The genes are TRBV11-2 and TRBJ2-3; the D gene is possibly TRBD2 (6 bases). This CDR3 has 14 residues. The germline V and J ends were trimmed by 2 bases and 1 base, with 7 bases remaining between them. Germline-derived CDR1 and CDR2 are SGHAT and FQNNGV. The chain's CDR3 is CASSLPSGTDTQYF. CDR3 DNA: TGTGCCAGCAGCTTACCTAGCGGCACAGATACGCAGTATTTT.

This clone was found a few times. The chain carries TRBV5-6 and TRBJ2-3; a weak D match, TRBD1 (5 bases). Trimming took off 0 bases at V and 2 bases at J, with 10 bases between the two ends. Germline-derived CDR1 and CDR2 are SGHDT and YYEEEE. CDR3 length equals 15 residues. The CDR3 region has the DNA TGTGCCAGCAGCTTGGTGGCAGGGAACACAGATACGCAGTATTTT. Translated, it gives CASSLVAGNTDTQYF.

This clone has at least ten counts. The CDR3 spells CASSIQGANTEAFF. In DNA form, the CDR3 reads TGTGCCAGCAGTATACAGGGGGCGAACACTGAAGCTTTCTTT. The chain uses TRBV27 and TRBJ1-1; 9 nucleotides line up with TRBD1. Germline CDR1 is MNHEY and CDR2 is SMNVEV (reference sequence). With V trimmed by 5 bases and J by 1 base, 2 bases remained unmatched. The CDR3 runs 14 residues.

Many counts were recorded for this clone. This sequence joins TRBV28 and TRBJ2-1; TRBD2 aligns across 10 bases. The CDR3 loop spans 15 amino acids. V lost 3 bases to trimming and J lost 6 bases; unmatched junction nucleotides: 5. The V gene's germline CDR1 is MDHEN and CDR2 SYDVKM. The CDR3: CASSFMSSGSNEQFF. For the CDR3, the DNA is TGTGCCAGCAGTTTTATGTCTAGCGGGAGCAATGAGCAGTTCTTC.

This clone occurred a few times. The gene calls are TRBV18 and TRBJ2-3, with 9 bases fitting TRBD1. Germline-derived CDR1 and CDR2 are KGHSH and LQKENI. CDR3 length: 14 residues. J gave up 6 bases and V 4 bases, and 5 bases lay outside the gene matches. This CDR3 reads CASSQIQGADTQYF. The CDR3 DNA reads TGTGCCAGCTCACAAATACAGGGGGCTGATACGCAGTATTTT.

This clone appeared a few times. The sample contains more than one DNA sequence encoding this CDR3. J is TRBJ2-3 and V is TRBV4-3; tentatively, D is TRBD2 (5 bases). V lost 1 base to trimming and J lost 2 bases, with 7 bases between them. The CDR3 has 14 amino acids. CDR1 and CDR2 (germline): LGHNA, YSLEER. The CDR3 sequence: CASSQGLTTDTQYF. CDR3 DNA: TGCGCCAGCAGCCAAGGACTAACCACAGATACGCAGTATTTT.

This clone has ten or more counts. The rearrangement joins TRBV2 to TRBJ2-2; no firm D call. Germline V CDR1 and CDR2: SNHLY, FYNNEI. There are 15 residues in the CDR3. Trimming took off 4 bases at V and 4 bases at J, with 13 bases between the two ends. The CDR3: CASSVGRAGTGELFF. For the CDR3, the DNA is TGTGCCAGCAGTGTGGGTAGGGCAGGCACCGGGGAGCTGTTTTTT. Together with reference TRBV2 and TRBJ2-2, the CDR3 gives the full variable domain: EPEVTQTPSHQVTQMGQEVILRCVPISNHLYFYWYRQILGQKVEFLVSFYNNEISEKSEIFDDQFSVERPDGSNFTLKIRSTKLEDSAMYFCASSVGRAGTGELFFGEGSRLTVL.

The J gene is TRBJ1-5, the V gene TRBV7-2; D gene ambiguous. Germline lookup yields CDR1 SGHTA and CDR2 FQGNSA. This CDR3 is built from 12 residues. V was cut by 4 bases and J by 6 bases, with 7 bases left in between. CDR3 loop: CASSSFGQPQHF. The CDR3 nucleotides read TGTGCCAGCAGCTCGTTTGGTCAGCCCCAGCATTTT.

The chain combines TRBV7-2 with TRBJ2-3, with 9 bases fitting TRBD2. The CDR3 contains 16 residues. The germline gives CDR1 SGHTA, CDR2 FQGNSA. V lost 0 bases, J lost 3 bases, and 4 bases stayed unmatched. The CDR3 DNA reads TGTGCCAGCAGCTTAGCTGCGGGAGGGCTGACAGATACGCAGTATTTT. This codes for CASSLAAGGLTDTQYF.

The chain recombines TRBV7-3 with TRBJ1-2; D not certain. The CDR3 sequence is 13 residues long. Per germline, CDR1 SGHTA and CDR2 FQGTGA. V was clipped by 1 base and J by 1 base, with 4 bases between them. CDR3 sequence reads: CASSLSDNYGYTF. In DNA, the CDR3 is TGTGCCAGCAGCTTAAGTGATAACTATGGCTACACCTTC.

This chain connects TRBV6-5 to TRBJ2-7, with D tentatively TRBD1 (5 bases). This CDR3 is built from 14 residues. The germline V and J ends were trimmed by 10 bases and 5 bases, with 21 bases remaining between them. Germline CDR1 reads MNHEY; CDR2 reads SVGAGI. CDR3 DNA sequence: TGTGCCACTCAGACCGAGCAGGGATCCCACGAGCAGTACTTC. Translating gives CATQTEQGSHEQYF.

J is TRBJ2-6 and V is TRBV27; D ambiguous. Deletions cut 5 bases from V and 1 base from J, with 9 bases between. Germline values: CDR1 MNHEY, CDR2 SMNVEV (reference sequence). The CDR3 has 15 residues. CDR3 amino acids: CASSTIGSGANVLTF. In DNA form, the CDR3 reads TGTGCCAGCAGTACGATCGGGTCTGGGGCCAACGTCCTGACTTTC.

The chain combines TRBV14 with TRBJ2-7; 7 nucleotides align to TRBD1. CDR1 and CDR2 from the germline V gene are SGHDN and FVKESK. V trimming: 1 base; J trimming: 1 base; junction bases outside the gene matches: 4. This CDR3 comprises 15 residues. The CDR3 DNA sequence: TGTGCCAGCAGCCAAGGGCAGGGGGAATCCTACGAGCAGTACTTC. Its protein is CASSQGQGESYEQYF.

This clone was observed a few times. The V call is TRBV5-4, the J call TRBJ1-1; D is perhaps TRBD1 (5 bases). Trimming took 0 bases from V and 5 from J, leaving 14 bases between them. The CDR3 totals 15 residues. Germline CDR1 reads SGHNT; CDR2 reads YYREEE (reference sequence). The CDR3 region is CASSLGIGGGTEAFF. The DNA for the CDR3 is TGTGCCAGCAGCTTGGGTATCGGGGGAGGGACTGAAGCTTTCTTT.